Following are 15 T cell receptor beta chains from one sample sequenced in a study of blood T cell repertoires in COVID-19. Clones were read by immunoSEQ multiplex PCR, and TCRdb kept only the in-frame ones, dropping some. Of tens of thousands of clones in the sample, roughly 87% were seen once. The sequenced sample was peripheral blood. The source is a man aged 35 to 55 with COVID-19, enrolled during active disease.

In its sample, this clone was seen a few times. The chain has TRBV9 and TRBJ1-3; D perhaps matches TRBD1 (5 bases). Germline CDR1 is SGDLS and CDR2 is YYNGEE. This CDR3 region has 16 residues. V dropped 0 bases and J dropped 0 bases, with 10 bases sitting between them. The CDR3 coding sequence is TGTGCCAGCAGCGTAGGGTGGGACTACTCTGGAAACACCATATATTTT. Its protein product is CASSVGWDYSGNTIYF.

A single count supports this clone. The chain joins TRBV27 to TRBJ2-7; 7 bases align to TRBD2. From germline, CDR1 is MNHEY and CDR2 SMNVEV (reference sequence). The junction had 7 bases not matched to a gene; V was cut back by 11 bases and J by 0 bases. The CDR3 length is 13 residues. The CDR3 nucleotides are TGTGCCGCGGGCAGGGAGGGCTCCTACGAGCAGTACTTC. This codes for CAAGREGSYEQYF.

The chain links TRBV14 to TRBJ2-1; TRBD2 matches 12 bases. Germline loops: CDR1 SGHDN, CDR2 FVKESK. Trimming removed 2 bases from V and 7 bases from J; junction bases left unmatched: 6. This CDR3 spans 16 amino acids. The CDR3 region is CASSQLLAGGRNEQFF. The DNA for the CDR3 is TGTGCCAGCAGCCAACTGCTAGCGGGAGGGCGAAATGAGCAGTTCTTC. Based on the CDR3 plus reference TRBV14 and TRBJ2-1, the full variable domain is EAGVTQFPSHSVIEKGQTVTLRCDPISGHDNLYWYRRVMGKEIKFLLHFVKESKQDESGMPNNRFLAERTGGTYSTLKVQPAELEDSGVYFCASSQLLAGGRNEQFFGPGTRLTVL.

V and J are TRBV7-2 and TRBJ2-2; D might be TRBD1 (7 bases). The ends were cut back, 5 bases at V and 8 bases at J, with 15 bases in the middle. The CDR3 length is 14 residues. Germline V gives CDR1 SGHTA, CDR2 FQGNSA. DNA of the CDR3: TGTGCCAGCAGCCCCGGACAGGCGGGAGGGGAGCTGTTTTTT. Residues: CASSPGQAGGELFF.

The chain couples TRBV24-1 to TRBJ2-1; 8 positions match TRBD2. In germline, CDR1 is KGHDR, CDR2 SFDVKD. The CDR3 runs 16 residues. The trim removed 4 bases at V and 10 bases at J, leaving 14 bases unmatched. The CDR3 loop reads CATSDPSGSLMREQFF. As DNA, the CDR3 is TGTGCCACCAGTGACCCCAGCGGGAGCCTGATGAGGGAGCAGTTCTTC.

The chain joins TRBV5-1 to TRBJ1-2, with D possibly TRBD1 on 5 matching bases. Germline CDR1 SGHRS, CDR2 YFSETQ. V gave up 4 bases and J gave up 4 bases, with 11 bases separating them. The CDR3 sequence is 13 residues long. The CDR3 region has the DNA TGCGCCAGCAGCCCCAGGGTGGGCTATGGCTACACCTTC. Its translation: CASSPRVGYGYTF.

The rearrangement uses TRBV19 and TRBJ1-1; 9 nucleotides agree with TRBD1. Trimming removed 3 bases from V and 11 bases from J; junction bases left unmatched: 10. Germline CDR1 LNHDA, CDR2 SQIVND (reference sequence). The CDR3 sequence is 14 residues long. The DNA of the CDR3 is TGTGCCAGTAGTATCGGCGGGACAGGGATTGAGGCTTTCTTT. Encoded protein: CASSIGGTGIEAFF.

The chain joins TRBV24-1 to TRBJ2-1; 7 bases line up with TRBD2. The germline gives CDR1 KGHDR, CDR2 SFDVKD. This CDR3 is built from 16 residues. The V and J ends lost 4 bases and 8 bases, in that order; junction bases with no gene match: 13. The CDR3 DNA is TGTGCCACCAGTGACATAGCGGGCCCGAGGTCACATGAGCAGTTCTTC. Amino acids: CATSDIAGPRSHEQFF.

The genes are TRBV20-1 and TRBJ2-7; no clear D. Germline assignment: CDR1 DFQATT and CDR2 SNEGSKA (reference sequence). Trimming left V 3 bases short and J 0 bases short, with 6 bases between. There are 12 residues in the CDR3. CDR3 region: CSASRGSYEQYF. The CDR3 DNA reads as TGCAGTGCTAGTAGAGGCTCCTACGAGCAGTACTTC.

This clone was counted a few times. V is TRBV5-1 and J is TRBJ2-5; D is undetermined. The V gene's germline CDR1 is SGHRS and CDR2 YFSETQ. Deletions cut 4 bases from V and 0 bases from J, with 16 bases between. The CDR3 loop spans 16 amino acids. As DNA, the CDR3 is TGCGCCAGCAGCCCACGCGGTAGTGGGTACCAAGAGACCCAGTACTTC. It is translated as CASSPRGSGYQETQYF.

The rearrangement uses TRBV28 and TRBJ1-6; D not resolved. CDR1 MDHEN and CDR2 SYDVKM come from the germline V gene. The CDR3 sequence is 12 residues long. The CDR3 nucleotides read TGTGTCTCCTGGTCGGGTAATTCACCCCTCCACTTT. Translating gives CVSWSGNSPLHF.

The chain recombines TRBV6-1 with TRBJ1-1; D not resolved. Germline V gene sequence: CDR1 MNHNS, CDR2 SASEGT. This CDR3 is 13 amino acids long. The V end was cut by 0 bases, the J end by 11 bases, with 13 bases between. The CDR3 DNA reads TGTGCCAGCAGTGAAGCCCGACACCTTGGTGCTTTCTTT. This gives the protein CASSEARHLGAFF.

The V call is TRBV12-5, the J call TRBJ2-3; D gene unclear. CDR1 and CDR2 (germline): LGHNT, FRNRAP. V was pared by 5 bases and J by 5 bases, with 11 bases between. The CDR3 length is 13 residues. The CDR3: CASGPLPEDTQYF. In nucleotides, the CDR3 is TGTGCTAGTGGTCCCCTCCCAGAAGATACGCAGTATTTT.

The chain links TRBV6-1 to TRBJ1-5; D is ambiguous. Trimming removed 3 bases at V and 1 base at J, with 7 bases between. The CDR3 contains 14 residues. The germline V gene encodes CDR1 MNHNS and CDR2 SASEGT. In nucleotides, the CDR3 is TGTGCCAGCAGTGACACATGGAGCAATCAGCCCCAGCATTTT. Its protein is CASSDTWSNQPQHF.

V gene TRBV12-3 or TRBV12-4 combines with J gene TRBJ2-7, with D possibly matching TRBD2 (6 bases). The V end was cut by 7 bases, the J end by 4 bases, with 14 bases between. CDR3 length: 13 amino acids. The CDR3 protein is CASKVSGTYEQYF. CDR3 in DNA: TGTGCCAGCAAAGTCTCAGGGACTTACGAGCAGTACTTC.